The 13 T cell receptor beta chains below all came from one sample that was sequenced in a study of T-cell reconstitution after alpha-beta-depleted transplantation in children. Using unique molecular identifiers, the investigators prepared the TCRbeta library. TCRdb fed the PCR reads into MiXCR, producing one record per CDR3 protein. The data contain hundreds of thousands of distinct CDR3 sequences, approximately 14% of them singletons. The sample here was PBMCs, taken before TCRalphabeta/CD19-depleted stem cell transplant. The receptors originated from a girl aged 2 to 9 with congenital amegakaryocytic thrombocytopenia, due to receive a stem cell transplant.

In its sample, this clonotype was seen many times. The CDR3 loop is CASTLDGYSNQPQHF. The CDR3 DNA is TGTGCCAGCACTCTGGACGGTTATAGCAATCAGCCCCAGCATTTT. This chain connects TRBV12-3 or TRBV12-4 to TRBJ1-5; D call uncertain. This CDR3 comprises 15 residues. The V end was cut by 7 bases, the J end by 0 bases, with 13 bases between.

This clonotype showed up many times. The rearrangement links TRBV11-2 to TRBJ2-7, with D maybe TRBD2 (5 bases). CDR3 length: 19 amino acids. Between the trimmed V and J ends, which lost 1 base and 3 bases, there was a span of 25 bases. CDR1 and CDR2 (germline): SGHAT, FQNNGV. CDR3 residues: CASSLGGGLLTFSIYEQYF. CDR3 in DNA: TGTGCCAGCAGCTTAGGCGGCGGACTCCTCACATTCTCTATCTACGAGCAGTACTTC.

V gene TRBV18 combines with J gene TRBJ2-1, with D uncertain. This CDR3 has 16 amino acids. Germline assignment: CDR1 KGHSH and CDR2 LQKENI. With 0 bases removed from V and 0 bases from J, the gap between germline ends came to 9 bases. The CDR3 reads CASSPPGFSSYNEQFF. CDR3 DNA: TGTGCCAGCTCACCACCAGGGTTCAGCTCCTACAATGAGCAGTTCTTC. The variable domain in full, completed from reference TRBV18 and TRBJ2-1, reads NAGVMQNPRHLVRRRGQEARLRCSPMKGHSHVYWYRQLPEEGLKFMVYLQKENIIDESGMPKERFSAEFPKEGPSILRIQQVVRGDSAAYFCASSPPGFSSYNEQFFGPGTRLTVL.

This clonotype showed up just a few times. The CDR3 nucleotides read TGTGCCAGCAGCTTAGCGGTAGGCACTCGGCCCCAGCATTTT. This translates into CASSLAVGTRPQHF. The chain employs TRBV7-8 and TRBJ1-5; D gene ambiguous. This CDR3 is built from 14 residues. Germline loops: CDR1 SGHVS, CDR2 FQNEAQ. V was trimmed by 0 bases and J by 9 bases, leaving 12 bases between them.

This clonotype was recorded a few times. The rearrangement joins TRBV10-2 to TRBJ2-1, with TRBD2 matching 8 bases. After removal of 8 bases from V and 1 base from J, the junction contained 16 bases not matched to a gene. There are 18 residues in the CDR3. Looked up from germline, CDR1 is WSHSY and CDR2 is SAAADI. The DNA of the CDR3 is TGCGCCAGCTCCAATGCGGGAGGTGACTTTAAATCCTACAATGAGCAGTTCTTC. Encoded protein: CASSNAGGDFKSYNEQFF.

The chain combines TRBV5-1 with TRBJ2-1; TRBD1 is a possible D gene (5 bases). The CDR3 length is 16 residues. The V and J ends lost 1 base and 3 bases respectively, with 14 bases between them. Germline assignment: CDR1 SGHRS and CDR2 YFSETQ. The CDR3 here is CASSLMDTLIYNEQFF. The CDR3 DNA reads TGCGCCAGCAGCTTGATGGACACCCTTATCTACAATGAGCAGTTCTTC.

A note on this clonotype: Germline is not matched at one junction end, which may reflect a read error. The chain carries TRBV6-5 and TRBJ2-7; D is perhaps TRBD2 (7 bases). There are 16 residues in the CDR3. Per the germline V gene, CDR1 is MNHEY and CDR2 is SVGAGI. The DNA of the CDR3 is TGTGCCAGCAGTTACCTCTCGGGGGGCTACTCCTACGAGCAGTCCTTC. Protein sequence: CASSYLSGGYSYEQSF.

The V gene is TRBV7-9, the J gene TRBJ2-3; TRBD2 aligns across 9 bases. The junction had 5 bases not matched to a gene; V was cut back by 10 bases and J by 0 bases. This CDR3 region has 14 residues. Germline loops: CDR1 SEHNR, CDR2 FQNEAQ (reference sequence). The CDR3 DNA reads TGTGCCACCCAACTAGCGGGCAGCACAGATACGCAGTATTTT. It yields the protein CATQLAGSTDTQYF.

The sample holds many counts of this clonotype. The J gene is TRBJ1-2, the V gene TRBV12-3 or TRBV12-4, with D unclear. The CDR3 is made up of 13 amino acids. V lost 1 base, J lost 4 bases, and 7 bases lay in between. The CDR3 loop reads CASSLGLTYGYTF. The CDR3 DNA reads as TGTGCCAGCAGTTTAGGCCTAACCTATGGCTACACCTTC.

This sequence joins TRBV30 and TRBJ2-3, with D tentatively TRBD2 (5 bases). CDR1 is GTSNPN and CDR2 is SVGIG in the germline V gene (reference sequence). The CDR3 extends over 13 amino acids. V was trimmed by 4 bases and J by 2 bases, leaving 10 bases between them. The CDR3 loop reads CAWTGGNTDTQYF. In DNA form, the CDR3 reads TGTGCCTGGACCGGAGGTAACACAGATACGCAGTATTTT.

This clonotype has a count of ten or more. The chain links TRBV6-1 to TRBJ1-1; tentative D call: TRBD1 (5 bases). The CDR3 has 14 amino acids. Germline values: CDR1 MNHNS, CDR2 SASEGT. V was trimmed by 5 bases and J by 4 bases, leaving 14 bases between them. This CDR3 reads CASSPGPRSTEAFF. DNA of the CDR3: TGTGCCAGCAGTCCGGGACCCCGGTCCACTGAAGCTTTCTTT.

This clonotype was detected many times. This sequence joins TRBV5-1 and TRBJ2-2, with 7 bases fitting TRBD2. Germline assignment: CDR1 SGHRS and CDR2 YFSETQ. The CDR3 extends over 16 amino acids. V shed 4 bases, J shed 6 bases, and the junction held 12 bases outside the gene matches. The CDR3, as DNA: TGCGCCAGCAGCCCGAATCGGGACTATCGGTCCGGGGAGCTGTTTTTT. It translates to CASSPNRDYRSGELFF.

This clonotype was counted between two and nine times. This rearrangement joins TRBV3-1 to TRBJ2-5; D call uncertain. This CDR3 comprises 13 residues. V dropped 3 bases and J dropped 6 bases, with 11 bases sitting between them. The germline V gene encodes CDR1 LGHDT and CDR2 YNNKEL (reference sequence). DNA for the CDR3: TGTGCCAGCAGCCATTTGTCAAGGAAGACCCAGTACTTC. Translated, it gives CASSHLSRKTQYF.